The clone carrying this T cell receptor beta chain has just a few counts. Followed over time, Seattle patients had been enrolled while infection was active. These data come from a study of blood T cell repertoires in COVID-19. CDR3 length: 13 amino acids. Trimming removed 4 bases from V and 2 bases from J, with 6 bases in between. Germline CDR1 is SNHLY and CDR2 is FYNNEI. Per the authors' pipeline: Amplification of reference gene primers provided the estimated nucleated cell counts. Using immunoSEQ multiplex PCR, the repertoire was profiled, and TCRdb retains in-frame clones only, with some absent. D and trimming were read from the DNA, whereas the V and J calls and clone size are those reported in that table. The repertoire holds around 120,000 clones, with 90% as singletons.

This chain uses TRBV2 with TRBJ1-5; D gene ambiguous. The receptor was isolated from a woman aged 55-70 years with COVID-19, enrolled during active disease. Sequenced: peripheral blood. The CDR3 coding sequence is TGTGCCAGCAGTGGGCAGGGCAATCAGCCCCAGCATTTT. Its protein is CASSGQGNQPQHF. Filled out from reference TRBV2 and TRBJ1-5, the complete variable domain reads EPEVTQTPSHQVTQMGQEVILRCVPISNHLYFYWYRQILGQKVEFLVSFYNNEISEKSEIFDDQFSVERPDGSNFTLKIRSTKLEDSAMYFCASSGQGNQPQHFGDGTRLSIL.